Only a few counts were recorded for the clone carrying this T cell receptor (beta chain). This sample is part of a study of T cells in Graves' hyperthyroidism and ophthalmopathy. RNA transcripts gave rise to amplified TCR beta CDR3 regions. The primer set for the first-round RT-PCR of the TCR CDR3 was HTBI. In TCRdb, the multiplex PCR reads were re-called with MiXCR into one record per CDR3 protein. The sample lists 300,000 to 450,000 distinct CDR3 sequences; more than 12% were seen once. Stable disease denoted Graves' hyperthyroidism without ophthalmopathy progression within 18 months. Germline trimming cut 2 bases from V and 6 bases from J; bases unmatched to any gene: 9. Germline V CDR1 and CDR2: LNHNV, YYDKDF (reference sequence). This CDR3 region has 17 residues.

Sequencing input: blood. This TCR was sampled from a woman aged 25-40 years with Graves' hyperthyroidism. The chain employs TRBV15 and TRBJ2-7; 14 bases align to TRBD2. DNA for the CDR3: TGTGCCACCAGCAGATCAACCGGGACTAGCGGGAGTCGCGAGCAGTACTTC. Its translation is CATSRSTGTSGSREQYF. The whole variable domain, remainder taken from reference TRBV15 and TRBJ2-7, is DAMVIQNPRYQVTQFGKPVTLSCSQTLNHNVMYWYQQKSSQAPKLLFHYYDKDFNNEADTPDNFQSRRPNTSFCFLDIRSPGLGDTAMYLCATSRSTGTSGSREQYFGPGTRLTVT.